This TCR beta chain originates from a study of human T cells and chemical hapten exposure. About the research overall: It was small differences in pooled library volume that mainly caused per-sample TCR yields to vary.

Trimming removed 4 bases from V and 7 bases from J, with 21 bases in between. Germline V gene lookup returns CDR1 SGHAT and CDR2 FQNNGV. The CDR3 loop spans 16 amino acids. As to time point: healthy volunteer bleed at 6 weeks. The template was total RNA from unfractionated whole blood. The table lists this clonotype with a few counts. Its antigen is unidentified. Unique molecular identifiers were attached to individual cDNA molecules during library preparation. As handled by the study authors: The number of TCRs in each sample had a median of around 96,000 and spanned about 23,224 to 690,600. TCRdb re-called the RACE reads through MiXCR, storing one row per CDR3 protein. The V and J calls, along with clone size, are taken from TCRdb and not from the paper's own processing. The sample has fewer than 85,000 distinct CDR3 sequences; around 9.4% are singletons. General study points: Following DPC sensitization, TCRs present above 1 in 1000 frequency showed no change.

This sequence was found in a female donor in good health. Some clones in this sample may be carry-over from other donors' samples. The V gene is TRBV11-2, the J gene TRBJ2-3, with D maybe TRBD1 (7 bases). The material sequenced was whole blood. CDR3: CASSWGVGQGVNTQYF. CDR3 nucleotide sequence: TGTGCCAGCAGCTGGGGGGTGGGTCAGGGGGTGAATACGCAGTATTTT. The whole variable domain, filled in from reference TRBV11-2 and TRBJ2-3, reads EAGVAQSPRYKIIEKRQSVAFWCNPISGHATLYWYQQILGQGPKLLIQFQNNGVVDDSQLPKDRFSAERLKGVDSTLKIQPAKLEDSAVYLCASSWGVGQGVNTQYFGPGTRLTVL.